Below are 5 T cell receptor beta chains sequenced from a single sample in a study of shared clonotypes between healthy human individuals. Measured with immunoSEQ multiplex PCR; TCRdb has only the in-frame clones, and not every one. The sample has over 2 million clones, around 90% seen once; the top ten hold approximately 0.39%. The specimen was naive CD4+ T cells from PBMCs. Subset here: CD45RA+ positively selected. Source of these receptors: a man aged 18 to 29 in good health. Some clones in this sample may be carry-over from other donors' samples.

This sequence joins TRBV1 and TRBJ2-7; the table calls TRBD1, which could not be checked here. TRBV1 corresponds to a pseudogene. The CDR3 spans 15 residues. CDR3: CTSSQRDSPPYEQYF. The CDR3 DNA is TGCACCAGCAGCCAGAGGGACAGTCCTCCCTACGAGCAGTACTTC.

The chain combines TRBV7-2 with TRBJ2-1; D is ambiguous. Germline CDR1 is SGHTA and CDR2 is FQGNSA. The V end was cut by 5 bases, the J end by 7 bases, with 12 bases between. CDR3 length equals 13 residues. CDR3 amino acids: CASSPRMGNEQFF. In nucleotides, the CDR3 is TGTGCCAGCAGCCCCCGGATGGGGAATGAGCAGTTCTTC. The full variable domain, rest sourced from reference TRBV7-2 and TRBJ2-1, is GAGVSQSPSNKVTEKGKDVELRCDPISGHTALYWYRQSLGQGLEFLIYFQGNSAPDKSGLPSDRFSAERTGGSVSTLTIQRTQQEDSAVYLCASSPRMGNEQFFGPGTRLTVL.

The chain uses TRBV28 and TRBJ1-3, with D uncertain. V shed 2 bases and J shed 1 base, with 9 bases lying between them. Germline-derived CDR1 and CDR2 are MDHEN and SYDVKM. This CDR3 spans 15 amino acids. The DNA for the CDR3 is TGTGCCAGCAGTTTAGACCCCAGGTCTGGAAACACCATATATTTT. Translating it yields CASSLDPRSGNTIYF.

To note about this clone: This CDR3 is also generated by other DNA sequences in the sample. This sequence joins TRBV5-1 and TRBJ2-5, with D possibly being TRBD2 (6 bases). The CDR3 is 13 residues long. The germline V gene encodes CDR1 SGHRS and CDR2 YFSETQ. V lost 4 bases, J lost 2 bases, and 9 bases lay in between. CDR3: CASSPEGQETQYF. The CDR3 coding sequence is TGCGCCAGCAGCCCGGAGGGACAAGAGACCCAGTACTTC.

CDR3 loop: CASSLRASGSLGLGTGELFF. CDR3 bases: TGTGCCAGCAGCTTACGGGCTAGCGGGAGCCTGGGGCTAGGGACCGGGGAGCTGTTTTTT. The chain recombines TRBV7-3 with TRBJ2-2, with TRBD2 matching 10 bases. Looked up from germline, CDR1 is SGHTA and CDR2 is FQGTGA. V shed 2 bases and J 5 bases; nucleotides not matched to a gene: 17. The CDR3 sequence is 20 residues long. The full variable domain, its missing parts supplied by reference TRBV7-3 and TRBJ2-2, is GAGVSQTPSNKVTEKGKYVELRCDPISGHTALYWYRQSLGQGPEFLIYFQGTGAADDSGLPNDRFFAVRPEGSVSTLKIQRTERGDSAVYLCASSLRASGSLGLGTGELFFGEGSRLTVL.